Each of the 22 T cell receptor beta chains below was sequenced from the same sample in a study of T-cell reconstitution after alpha-beta-depleted transplantation in children. Unique molecular identifiers were built into the TCRbeta library. Each CDR3 protein gets one entry after TCRdb re-called the PCR reads with MiXCR. The sample contains roughly 110,000 distinct CDR3 sequences, around 10% of which appear only once. The sequencing here drew on PBMCs, taken before TCRalphabeta/CD19-depleted stem cell transplant. The receptor source for this set is a boy between 2 and 10 years old with acute lymphoblastic leukemia, due to receive a stem cell transplant.

In this sample, this clonotype turned up many times. V usage is TRBV12-3 or TRBV12-4 and J usage is TRBJ2-1; 7 nucleotides line up with TRBD2. V was clipped by 2 bases and J by 3 bases; unmatched bases: 7. This CDR3 is built from 16 residues. The CDR3, as DNA: TGTGCCAGCAGTTTATTTATGGGGAGGGACTACAATGAGCAGTTCTTC. Translated: CASSLFMGRDYNEQFF.

This clonotype was seen only a few times. This chain links TRBV5-1 with TRBJ1-1; TRBD1 is a possible D gene (5 bases). Germline loops: CDR1 SGHRS, CDR2 YFSETQ. This CDR3 has 13 residues. The V end was cut by 1 base, the J end by 7 bases, with 11 bases between. The DNA of the CDR3 is TGCGCCAGCAGCTTGTACCCACAGGTTGAAGCTTTCTTT. Protein: CASSLYPQVEAFF.

V is TRBV9 and J is TRBJ2-2; TRBD2 agrees at 10 bases. CDR1 is SGDLS, CDR2 YYNGEE, per germline. V shed 6 bases, J shed 1 base, and the junction held 3 bases outside the gene matches. This CDR3 region has 15 residues. The CDR3 sequence: CASTPSGRNTGELFF. The DNA of the CDR3 is TGTGCCAGCACCCCTAGCGGGAGGAACACCGGGGAGCTGTTTTTT.

This clonotype showed up many times. The chain is built from TRBV12-3 or TRBV12-4 and TRBJ2-5; no clear D gene. V lost 5 bases, J lost 5 bases, and 12 bases lay in between. This CDR3 region has 13 residues. The CDR3 here is CASSPDPGETQYF. CDR3 nucleotide sequence: TGTGCCAGCAGTCCCGACCCGGGCGAGACCCAGTACTTC.

This clonotype was recorded at least ten times. The rearrangement links TRBV6-1 to TRBJ2-5; 12 bases map to TRBD2. The CDR3 consists of 16 residues. Trimming removed 2 bases from V and 5 bases from J; junction bases left unmatched: 6. Germline CDR1 and CDR2: MNHNS and SASEGT. The CDR3 here is CASSELAGGRGETQYF. CDR3 sequence (DNA): TGTGCCAGCAGTGAACTAGCGGGAGGGCGGGGGGAGACCCAGTACTTC.

This clonotype has more than one count but fewer than ten. The chain couples TRBV3-1 to TRBJ2-2, with 9 bases identical to TRBD2. Germline values: CDR1 LGHDT, CDR2 YNNKEL (reference sequence). There are 18 residues in the CDR3. The J segment lost 6 bases and the V segment lost 2 bases, leaving 13 bases of the junction unmatched. DNA for the CDR3: TGTGCCAGCAGCCAACCCTATTGGGAGCGGGAGGTTTCCGGGGAGCTGTTTTTT. Protein sequence: CASSQPYWEREVSGELFF.

The V gene is TRBV29-1, the J gene TRBJ2-1, with no clear D. The germline gives CDR1 SQVTM, CDR2 ANQGSEA. The CDR3 runs 12 residues. Trimming took 4 bases from V and 8 from J, leaving 12 bases between them. CDR3 sequence (DNA): TGCAGCGTTGTACCTAGTTTCTATGAGCAGTTCTTC. The encoded protein is CSVVPSFYEQFF.

This chain connects TRBV20-1 to TRBJ2-1; tentative D call: TRBD2 (7 bases). V was trimmed by 0 bases and J by 3 bases, leaving 15 bases between them. The CDR3 consists of 16 residues. CDR1 is DFQATT and CDR2 is SNEGSKA in the germline V gene (reference sequence). CDR3 nucleotides: TGCAGTGCTAGAGATACCTCAAGGGGGGGCTACAATGAGCAGTTCTTC. As protein: CSARDTSRGGYNEQFF.

This clonotype was seen a handful of times. The chain combines TRBV20-1 with TRBJ1-5; 11 bases are a match to TRBD1. The CDR3 consists of 15 residues. Trimming removed 2 bases from V and 6 bases from J; junction bases left unmatched: 6. The germline gives CDR1 DFQATT, CDR2 SNEGSKA (reference sequence). DNA for the CDR3: TGCAGTGCTAGATCGGGACAGGGGGAGCGTCAGCCCCAGCATTTT. Its translation: CSARSGQGERQPQHF.

The V and J genes are TRBV5-1 and TRBJ2-2; TRBD2 matches at 9 bases. The V gene's germline CDR1 is SGHRS and CDR2 YFSETQ. Trimming cost V 5 bases and J 7 bases; bases outside gene matches: 9. The CDR3 totals 15 residues. The chain's CDR3 is CASRIAGEFSGELFF. CDR3 sequence (DNA): TGCGCCAGCAGAATAGCGGGAGAATTCAGCGGGGAGCTGTTTTTT.

The chain recombines TRBV28 with TRBJ2-7; the match to TRBD1 covers 11 bases. V dropped 4 bases and J dropped 5; count of bases not matched to a gene: 7. The CDR3 covers 15 residues. Per germline, CDR1 MDHEN and CDR2 SYDVKM. The CDR3 DNA follows: TGTGCCAGCAGTTCTTTGGGACAGGGGGACCACGAGCAGTACTTC. Residues: CASSSLGQGDHEQYF.

V gene TRBV11-2 combines with J gene TRBJ2-5; 8 bases agree with TRBD1. With V trimmed by 5 bases and J by 5 bases, 4 bases remained unmatched. Per germline, CDR1 SGHAT and CDR2 FQNNGV. CDR3 size: 13 residues. Written as DNA, the CDR3 is TGTGCCAGCAGCCTTCACAGGGGGGAGACCCAGTACTTC. This sequence encodes CASSLHRGETQYF.

This clonotype was recorded a few times. The CDR3 DNA sequence: TGCGCCAGCAGCCTGGGCGCAGGTCAGGAGACAGATACGCAGTATTTT. It translates to CASSLGAGQETDTQYF. This rearrangement joins TRBV5-1 to TRBJ2-3, with D uncertain. This CDR3 comprises 16 residues. V lost 4 bases and J lost 3, with 18 bases in between. Germline V gene data show CDR1 as SGHRS and CDR2 as YFSETQ.

The chain joins TRBV27 to TRBJ2-1; 10 bases are shared with TRBD2. The V and J ends lost 6 bases and 2 bases, in that order; junction bases with no gene match: 4. The V gene's germline CDR1 is MNHEY and CDR2 SMNVEV (reference sequence). This CDR3 is 15 amino acids long. The DNA of the CDR3 is TGTGCCAGCAGCACTACTAGCGGGACCTACAATGAGCAGTTCTTC. It encodes CASSTTSGTYNEQFF.

The CDR3 sequence is CASSPGTASDEAFF. The DNA for the CDR3 is TGCGCCAGCAGCCCAGGGACAGCCAGCGATGAAGCTTTCTTT. The V call is TRBV5-1, the J call TRBJ1-1; 7 bases fit TRBD1. The CDR3 length is 14 residues. V shed 4 bases, J shed 7 bases, and the junction held 10 bases outside the gene matches. The germline V gene has CDR1 SGHRS and CDR2 YFSETQ.

This clonotype was seen a handful of times. This chain joins TRBV5-5 and TRBJ1-1; 9 nucleotides agree with TRBD1. From germline, CDR1 is SGHKS and CDR2 YYEKEE (reference sequence). The J segment lost 1 base and the V segment lost 3 bases, leaving 4 bases of the junction unmatched. The length of the CDR3 is 15 residues. This CDR3 reads CASSSQGAGNTEAFF. For the CDR3, the DNA is TGTGCCAGCAGCTCACAGGGGGCGGGGAACACTGAAGCTTTCTTT.

V is TRBV5-4 and J is TRBJ1-2; tentatively, D is TRBD1 (6 bases). CDR3 length: 13 residues. The V end was cut by 2 bases, the J end by 4 bases, with 9 bases between. The V gene's germline CDR1 is SGHNT and CDR2 YYREEE (reference sequence). The DNA of the CDR3 is TGTGCCAGCAGCTTAGACAGGTTCTATGGCTACACCTTC. Protein: CASSLDRFYGYTF.

The V and J genes are TRBV29-1 and TRBJ2-3; TRBD2 matches at 9 bases. CDR3 size: 13 residues. The V segment lost 6 bases and the J segment 10 bases; nucleotides outside the gene matches: 11. Germline V gene lookup returns CDR1 SQVTM and CDR2 ANQGSEA. The CDR3 DNA follows: TGCAGCGTGTTTAGCGGGAGTCTCTTTGCGCAGTATTTT. This codes for CSVFSGSLFAQYF.

This clonotype occurred a few times. The V gene is TRBV24-1, the J gene TRBJ1-1; a weak D match, TRBD1 (6 bases). Germline values: CDR1 KGHDR, CDR2 SFDVKD. V was trimmed by 9 bases and J by 1 base, leaving 20 bases between them. The CDR3 is made up of 16 amino acids. CDR3 amino acids: CATPLRGRVENTEAFF. CDR3 in DNA: TGTGCCACCCCACTGAGGGGGAGGGTCGAGAACACTGAAGCTTTCTTT.

This clonotype was seen more than once but under ten times. The rearrangement links TRBV7-9 to TRBJ2-7; D perhaps matches TRBD2 (6 bases). Germline values: CDR1 SEHNR, CDR2 FQNEAQ (reference sequence). V shed 3 bases and J shed 3 bases, with 6 bases lying between them. This CDR3 is built from 12 residues. CDR3 sequence: CASSLRDYEQYF. The CDR3 nucleotides read TGTGCCAGCAGCTTGCGGGACTACGAGCAGTACTTC.

This chain uses TRBV29-1 with TRBJ2-5, with D possibly matching TRBD1 (5 bases). V lost 8 bases and J 1 base, leaving 11 bases between the germline ends. The CDR3 sequence is 12 residues long. Germline V gene lookup returns CDR1 SQVTM and CDR2 ANQGSEA. The CDR3 DNA follows: TGCAGCTACCGACAGATCCAAGAGACCCAGTACTTC. Translating gives CSYRQIQETQYF.

This clonotype was observed a handful of times. The rearrangement joins TRBV20-1 to TRBJ1-2, with D perhaps matching TRBD1 (6 bases). The CDR3 is 14 amino acids. V lost 5 bases and J lost 4, with 17 bases in between. Germline assignment: CDR1 DFQATT and CDR2 SNEGSKA (reference sequence). Here the CDR3 DNA reads TGCAGTGCTCCACCCCTTACAGGGTCCTATGGCTACACCTTC. This sequence encodes CSAPPLTGSYGYTF.